This TCR beta chain was obtained from a study of cytomegalovirus exposure and HLA in healthy donors. Study observations and caveats: When analyzed later, a missense DCLRE1C variant was found to be linked to TCR beta V- and J-gene trimming. HLA alleles were associated with 18,000 or so TCR beta sequences in a later analysis at 0.05 false discovery rate. An assumption of roughly uniform sequencing depth across donors underlay the presence/absence analyses. More clonal expansion characterized HLA-associated TCR beta chains than equally common others in a later analysis.

This clone appeared a few times. As yet, its antigen is unknown. Germline CDR1 reads LNHDA; CDR2 reads SQIVND (reference sequence). V dropped 10 bases and J dropped 0 bases, with 12 bases sitting between them. The CDR3 spans 13 residues. The PCR used 60 Vbeta and 13 Jbeta primers. Sequenced by immunoSEQ multiplex PCR; TCRdb stores in-frame clones only, minus some. Of about 130,000 clones listed, around 69% are singletons. This clonotype was obtained from a human donor in good health. The sequenced sample was PBMCs. V gene TRBV19 combines with J gene TRBJ2-5, with a weak D call TRBD2 (6 bases). CDR3 amino acids: CATGGTHQETQYF. In nucleotides, the CDR3 is TGTGCCACCGGGGGAACCCACCAAGAGACCCAGTACTTC.